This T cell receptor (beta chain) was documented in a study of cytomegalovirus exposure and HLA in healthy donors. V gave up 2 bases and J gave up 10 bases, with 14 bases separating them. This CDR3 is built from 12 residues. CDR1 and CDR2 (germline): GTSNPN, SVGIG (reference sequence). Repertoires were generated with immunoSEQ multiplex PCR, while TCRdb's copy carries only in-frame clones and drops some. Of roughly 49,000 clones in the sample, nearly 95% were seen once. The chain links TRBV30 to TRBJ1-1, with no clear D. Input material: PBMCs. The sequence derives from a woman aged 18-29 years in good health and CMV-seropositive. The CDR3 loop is CAWSLPRTRAFF. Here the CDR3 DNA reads TGTGCCTGGAGTCTACCACGGACTCGAGCTTTCTTT. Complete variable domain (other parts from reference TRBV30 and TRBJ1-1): SQTIHQWPATLVQPVGSPLSLECTVEGTSNPNLYWYRQAAGRGLQLLFYSVGIGQISSEVPQNLSASRPQDRQFILSSKKLLLSDSGFYLCAWSLPRTRAFFGQGTRLTVV.